This T cell receptor (beta chain) was recovered during a study of T cells of healthy individuals. V lost 5 bases and J lost 2, with 16 bases in between. CDR3 length: 16 amino acids. Germline-derived CDR1 and CDR2 are MDHEN and SYDVKM. TCRdb re-analysed the 5' RACE reads in MiXCR, keeping a single row per CDR3 protein. The sample includes roughly 87,000 distinct CDR3 sequences, about 16% of them seen just once. Many counts were recorded for this clonotype. The TCR was taken from a human donor in good health. The rearrangement joins TRBV28 to TRBJ2-1; D call uncertain. The CDR3 sequence is CASSSVRANPYNEQFF. CDR3 bases: TGTGCCAGCAGTAGCGTTAGGGCGAACCCCTACAATGAGCAGTTCTTC.